This is a list of T cell receptor beta chains from one sample in a study of blood T cell repertoires in COVID-19. Libraries were prepared by immunoSEQ multiplex PCR; TCRdb keeps only in-frame clonotypes and omits some of them. This table has 98,000 or so clones, just over 85% appearing once. The sequencing input was peripheral blood. The receptors derive from an older woman in a cohort sampled during active or convalescent COVID-19. The CDR3 runs from the conserved cysteine through the conserved F or W. The D gene is left open where the match is weak. Expanded clones are given a class, and other clones once, few, many or no size at all.

size	V	D	J	DNA	CDR3
NA	TRBV5-1	NA	TRBJ2-5	TGCGCCAGCAGCTTGGATCAGGTGACCCAGTACTTC	CASSLDQVTQYF
NA	TRBV29-1	TRBD1	TRBJ1-3	TGCAGCCCGATCGGGACAGGGCCTTTACTTGGAAACACCATATATTTT	CSPIGTGPLLGNTIYF
once	TRBV6-5	NA	TRBJ1-2	TGTGCCAGCAGTTACTCGCGCACAGGGAATGGCTACACCTTC	CASSYSRTGNGYTF
once	TRBV29-1	NA	TRBJ1-6	TGCAGCGTCGGGGACTATGGAGCGAATTCACCCCTCCACTTT	CSVGDYGANSPLHF
NA	TRBV5-1	NA	TRBJ1-1	TGCGCCAGCAGCTCAACCGACAGGCTGAACACTGAAGCTTTCTTT	CASSSTDRLNTEAFF
NA	TRBV2	TRBD2	TRBJ2-1	TGTGCCAGCAGTGAACTAGCGGGAGACAATGAGCAGTTCTTC	CASSELAGDNEQFF
NA	TRBV2	NA	TRBJ1-5	TGTGCCAGCAGTATACAGGGAATAGGCGCCAATCAGCCCCAGCATTTT	CASSIQGIGANQPQHF
once	TRBV19	TRBD1	TRBJ1-2	TGTGCCAGTAGCTACACAGGGGGCCTCTATGGCTACACCTTC	CASSYTGGLYGYTF
NA	TRBV7-2	TRBD2	TRBJ2-1	TGTGCCAGCAGCCGGGCGGCGGGGGAAAGGAGGGAGTTCTTC	CASSRAAGERREFF
NA	TRBV3-1/TRBV3-2	TRBD1	TRBJ1-1	TGTGCCAGCAGTCCCGGACAGGGCGATGGCACTGAAGCTTTCTTT	CASSPGQGDGTEAFF
once	TRBV11-2	NA	TRBJ1-2	TGTGCCAGCAGCTCTACAGGATTAGGTGGCTACACCTTC	CASSSTGLGGYTF